This T cell receptor beta chain was sequenced in a study of identical twins. V shed 2 bases and J shed 13 bases, with 21 bases lying between them. CDR1 is SNHLY and CDR2 is FYNNEI in the germline V gene. The CDR3 consists of 15 residues. TCRdb ran MiXCR on the 5' RACE reads and lists one entry per CDR3 protein. This table has some 1,700,000 distinct CDR3 sequences, about 30% appearing once. The specimen was cord blood. This TCR was recovered from a newborn girl in good health. The chain is built from TRBV2 and TRBJ2-4; D might be TRBD1 (8 bases). CDR3 DNA: TGTGCCAGCAGTGAACACTTCTACAGGGGGAGGGAGCAGTACTTC. Translation: CASSEHFYRGREQYF.